Detailed here is one T cell receptor (beta chain). These data belong to a study of blood T cell repertoires in COVID-19. Study summary: From the United States, Italy and Spain came samples of acute and convalescent COVID-19. Sample material is recorded as cDNA or gDNA derived from T cells, B-cell-depleted T cells, or PBMCs.

Source study methods: Reference gene primer amplification yielded estimated nucleated cell counts. TCRdb keeps only in-frame clones here, not all; method: immunoSEQ multiplex PCR. Clone size and the V and J calls come from that table; the DNA yielded D and trimming. The sample lists under 150,000 clones, approximately 89% occurring once. The sequence derives from a human donor in a cohort sampled during active COVID-19. Sequencing was carried out using peripheral blood.

The CDR3 nucleotides are TGCGCCAGCACCGTGGACAGTTCCTATGGCTACACCTTC. This encodes CASTVDSSYGYTF. The J gene is TRBJ1-2, the V gene TRBV10-2, with a possible D match to TRBD1 (6 bases). The CDR3 is 13 residues long. CDR1 WSHSY and CDR2 SAAADI come from the germline V gene. Deletions cut 7 bases from V and 4 bases from J, with 13 bases between.